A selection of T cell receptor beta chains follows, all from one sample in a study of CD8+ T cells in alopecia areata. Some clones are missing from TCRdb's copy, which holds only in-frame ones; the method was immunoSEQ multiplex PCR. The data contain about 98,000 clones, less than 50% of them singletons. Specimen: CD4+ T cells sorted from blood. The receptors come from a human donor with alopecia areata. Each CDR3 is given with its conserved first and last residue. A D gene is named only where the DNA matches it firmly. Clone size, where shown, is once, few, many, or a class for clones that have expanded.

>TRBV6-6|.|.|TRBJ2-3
CASSYSIGIADTQYF
TGTGCCAGCAGTTACTCGATCGGGATAGCAGATACGCAGTATTTT
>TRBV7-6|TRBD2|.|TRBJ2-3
CASSLSGSTDTQYF
TGTGCCAGCAGCCTTAGCGGGAGCACAGATACGCAGTATTTT
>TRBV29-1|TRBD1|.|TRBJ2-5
CSVWDSQETQYF
TGCAGCGTGTGGGACAGCCAAGAGACCCAGTACTTC
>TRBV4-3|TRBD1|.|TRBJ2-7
CASSQGQGASYEQYF
TGCGCCAGCAGCCAAGGACAGGGGGCCTCCTACGAGCAGTACTTC
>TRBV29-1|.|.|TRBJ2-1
CSVERRGKAVDEQFF
TGCAGCGTTGAGCGGCGGGGAAAAGCTGTCGATGAGCAGTTCTTC
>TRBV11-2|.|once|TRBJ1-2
CASSSLRRRGYTF
TGTGCCAGCAGCTCCCTCCGCCGAAGGGGCTACACCTTC
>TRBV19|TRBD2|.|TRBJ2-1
CASRATSGRRVQFF
TGTGCCAGTAGAGCGACTAGCGGTCGTAGGGTGCAGTTCTTC
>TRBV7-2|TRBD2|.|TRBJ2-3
CASSWGLAGTTSTDTQYF
TGTGCCAGCAGCTGGGGACTAGCGGGGACGACTAGCACAGATACGCAGTATTTT
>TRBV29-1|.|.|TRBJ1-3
CSAAGFFGNTIYF
TGCAGCGCCGCGGGATTTTTTGGAAACACCATATATTTT
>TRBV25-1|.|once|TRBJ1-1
CASSESGREVAEAFF
TGTGCCAGCAGTGAATCCGGGAGAGAGGTAGCTGAAGCTTTCTTT
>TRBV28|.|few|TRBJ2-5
CASASSRQTQYF
TGTGCCAGCGCATCGAGTCGGCAGACCCAGTACTTC
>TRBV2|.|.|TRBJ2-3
CASRDSAGADTQYF
TGTGCCAGCAGGGACTCCGCCGGAGCTGATACGCAGTATTTT
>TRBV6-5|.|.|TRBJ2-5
CASRMGETQYF
TGTGCCAGCAGAATGGGAGAGACCCAGTACTTC
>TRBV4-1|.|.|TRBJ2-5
CASSQQVRETQYF
TGCGCCAGCAGCCAACAAGTGCGGGAGACCCAGTACTTC
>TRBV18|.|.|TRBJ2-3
CASSRLGDTQYF
TGTGCCAGCTCACGACTGGGAGATACGCAGTATTTT
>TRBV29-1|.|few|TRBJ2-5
CSGRPRGPRETQYF
TGCAGCGGCCGCCCCCGGGGGCCTCGAGAGACCCAGTACTTC
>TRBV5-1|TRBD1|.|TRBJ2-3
CASSRDSGTDTQYF
TGCGCCAGCAGCCGGGACAGCGGCACAGATACGCAGTATTTT
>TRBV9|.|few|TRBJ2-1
CASSVGTYNEQFF
TGTGCCAGCAGCGTTGGGACCTACAATGAGCAGTTCTTC
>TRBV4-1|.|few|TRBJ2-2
CASSQDEEVTGELFF
TGCGCCAGCAGCCAAGATGAAGAAGTAACCGGGGAGCTGTTTTTT
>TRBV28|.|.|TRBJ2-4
CASSTTGPTTLAKNIQYF
TGTGCCAGCAGCACCACGGGACCAACTACTCTAGCCAAAAACATTCAGTACTTC
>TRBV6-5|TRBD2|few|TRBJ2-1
CASSSPGGRGDNEQFF
TGTGCCAGCAGTTCCCCCGGAGGGAGGGGTGACAATGAGCAGTTCTTC
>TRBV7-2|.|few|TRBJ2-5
CASSNEGGPRETQYF
TGTGCCAGCAGCAATGAGGGGGGGCCCAGGGAGACCCAGTACTTC
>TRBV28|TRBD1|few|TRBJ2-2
CASTDRGLVGELFF
TGTGCCAGCACCGACAGGGGGCTTGTCGGGGAGCTGTTTTTT
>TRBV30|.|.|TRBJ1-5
CAWSVSHQPQHF
TGTGCCTGGAGTGTAAGTCATCAGCCCCAGCATTTT
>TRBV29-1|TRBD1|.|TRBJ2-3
CSVRLQGNTQYF
TGCAGCGTCCGCCTACAGGGGAATACGCAGTATTTT
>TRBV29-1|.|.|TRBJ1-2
CSVEVLVVAPTTF
TGCAGCGTTGAAGTATTGGTGGTGGCCCCAACAACCTTC
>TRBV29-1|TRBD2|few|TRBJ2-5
CSARRRAGEGETQYF
TGCAGCGCCCGCCGGCGGGCGGGAGAGGGAGAGACCCAGTACTTC
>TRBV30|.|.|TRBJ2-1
CAWSASASSYNEQFF
TGTGCCTGGAGTGCTAGCGCGAGCTCCTACAATGAGCAGTTCTTC
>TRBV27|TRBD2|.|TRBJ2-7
CASSPQGLAAYEQYF
TGTGCCAGCAGTCCTCAGGGACTAGCGGCTTACGAGCAGTACTTC
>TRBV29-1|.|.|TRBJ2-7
CSARDPSYEQYF
TGCAGCGCCCGGGACCCCTCCTACGAGCAGTACTTC
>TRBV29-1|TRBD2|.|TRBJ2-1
CSAGALAGEANEQFF
TGCAGCGCAGGGGCACTAGCGGGAGAGGCAAATGAGCAGTTCTTC
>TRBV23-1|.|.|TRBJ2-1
CASSQSFCEAGFF
TGCGCCAGCAGTCAATCGTTCTGCGAAGCAGGGTTCTTC
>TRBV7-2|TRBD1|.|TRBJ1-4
CASSRNPGQGFSKLFF
TGTGCCAGCAGTCGAAATCCGGGACAGGGTTTTTCGAAACTGTTTTTT
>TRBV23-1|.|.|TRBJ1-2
CASSQSSAHPYGYTF
TGCGCCAGCAGTCAATCTTCTGCCCACCCGTATGGCTACACCTTC
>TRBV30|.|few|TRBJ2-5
CAWSGLVSGETQYF
TGTGCCTGGAGTGGACTAGTTTCTGGAGAGACCCAGTACTTC
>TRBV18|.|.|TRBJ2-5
CASSPSPETQYF
TGTGCCAGCTCACCGTCTCCCGAGACCCAGTACTTC
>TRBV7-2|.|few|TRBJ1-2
CASSLRARSGEGYTF
TGTGCCAGCAGCTTACGGGCCCGTTCGGGGGAAGGCTACACCTTC
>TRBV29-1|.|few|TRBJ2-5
CSAELQETQYF
TGCAGCGCGGAGCTCCAAGAGACCCAGTACTTC
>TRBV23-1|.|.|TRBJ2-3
CASSPPSGAPWGDTQYF
TGCGCCAGCAGTCCCCCGTCGGGGGCCCCATGGGGAGATACGCAGTATTTT
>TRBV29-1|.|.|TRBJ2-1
CSVERKGPEFF
TGCAGCGTTGAAAGAAAGGGACCGGAGTTCTTC
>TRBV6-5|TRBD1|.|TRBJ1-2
CASSLRQGGYGYTF
TGTGCCAGCAGTCTAAGACAGGGCGGCTATGGCTACACCTTC
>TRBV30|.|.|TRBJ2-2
CAWAQFDTGELFF
TGTGCCTGGGCTCAGTTTGACACCGGGGAGCTGTTTTTT